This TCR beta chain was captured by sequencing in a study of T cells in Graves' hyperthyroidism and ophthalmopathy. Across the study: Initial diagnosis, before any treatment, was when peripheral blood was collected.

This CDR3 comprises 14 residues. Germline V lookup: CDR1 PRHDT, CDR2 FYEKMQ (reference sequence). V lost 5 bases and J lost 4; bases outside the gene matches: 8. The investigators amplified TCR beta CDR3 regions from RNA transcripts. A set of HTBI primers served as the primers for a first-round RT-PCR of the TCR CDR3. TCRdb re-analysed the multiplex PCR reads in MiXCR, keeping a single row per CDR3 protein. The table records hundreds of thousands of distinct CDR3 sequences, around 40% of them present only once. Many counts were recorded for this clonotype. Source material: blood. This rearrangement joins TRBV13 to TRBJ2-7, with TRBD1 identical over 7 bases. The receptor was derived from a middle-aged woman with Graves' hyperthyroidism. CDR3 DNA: TGTGCCAGCAGCACAACGGGACAGTCTTACGAGCAGTACTTC. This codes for CASSTTGQSYEQYF.